A selection of T cell receptor beta chains follows, all from one sample in a study of blood T cell repertoires in COVID-19. Sequenced by immunoSEQ multiplex PCR; TCRdb stores in-frame clones only, minus some. The data hold 50,000 or so clones, with 85% to 90% observed a single time. The sample consisted of peripheral blood. The receptor set was obtained from a human donor in a cohort sampled during active COVID-19. Both conserved end residues are part of each CDR3. Each record gives: clone size, J gene, CDR3 length, V gene, D gene, CDR3 DNA, CDR3 protein. D genes are given only for firm matches. Size tells how often a clone was seen (once, few, many) or the class of an expanded clone, and some rows leave it out.

clone size: NA
J gene: TRBJ2-7
CDR3 length: 15
V gene: TRBV18
D gene: NA
CDR3 DNA: TGTGCCAGCTCACTTCCGGGAACATCTACCTACGAGCAGTACTTC
CDR3 protein: CASSLPGTSTYEQYF

clone size: NA
J gene: TRBJ2-2
CDR3 length: 14
V gene: TRBV5-1
D gene: TRBD1
CDR3 DNA: TGCGCCACCCGCCGGGACAGGGCCACCGGGGAGCTGTTTTTT
CDR3 protein: CATRRDRATGELFF

clone size: NA
J gene: TRBJ2-7
CDR3 length: 13
V gene: TRBV27
D gene: NA
CDR3 DNA: TGTGCCAGCAGTCGGCAGGGAGGCTACGAGCAGTACTTC
CDR3 protein: CASSRQGGYEQYF

clone size: NA
J gene: TRBJ2-2
CDR3 length: 16
V gene: TRBV7-3
D gene: NA
CDR3 DNA: TGTGCCAGCAGCCCGCAACCCACAGGGAACACCGGGGAGCTGTTTTTT
CDR3 protein: CASSPQPTGNTGELFF

clone size: few
J gene: TRBJ2-4
CDR3 length: 13
V gene: TRBV12-3/TRBV12-4
D gene: TRBD1
CDR3 DNA: TGTGCCAGCAGCTATACCGACAGGGTGGCCCCGTACTTC
CDR3 protein: CASSYTDRVAPYF

clone size: NA
J gene: TRBJ1-2
CDR3 length: 14
V gene: TRBV10-3
D gene: TRBD1
CDR3 DNA: TGTGCCATCTTGGGACAGGGTGGAGGCTATGGCTACACCTTC
CDR3 protein: CAILGQGGGYGYTF

clone size: NA
J gene: TRBJ1-1
CDR3 length: 16
V gene: TRBV5-1
D gene: TRBD1
CDR3 DNA: TGCGCCAGCCAGCGCTCCTGGACAGGCTCGAACACTGAAGCTTTCTTT
CDR3 protein: CASQRSWTGSNTEAFF

clone size: NA
J gene: TRBJ2-1
CDR3 length: 12
V gene: TRBV7-7
D gene: TRBD2
CDR3 DNA: TGTGCCAGCAGCACCCGGGGGGGTGAGCAGTTCTTC
CDR3 protein: CASSTRGGEQFF

clone size: NA
J gene: TRBJ1-2
CDR3 length: 16
V gene: TRBV18
D gene: NA
CDR3 DNA: TGTGCCAGCTCACCAAAACCGGGACAACATATCGGGAGCTACACCTTC
CDR3 protein: CASSPKPGQHIGSYTF

clone size: NA
J gene: TRBJ2-1
CDR3 length: 17
V gene: TRBV19
D gene: NA
CDR3 DNA: TGTGCCAGTAGTATTACTAGTTGGGCCGGCCGAAGGAATGAGCAGTTCTTC
CDR3 protein: CASSITSWAGRRNEQFF

clone size: NA
J gene: TRBJ2-7
CDR3 length: 16
V gene: TRBV28
D gene: TRBD1
CDR3 DNA: TGTGCCAGCAGTCAACCTGGACAGGGAAGCTCCTACGAGCAGTACTTC
CDR3 protein: CASSQPGQGSSYEQYF

clone size: NA
J gene: TRBJ2-7
CDR3 length: 17
V gene: TRBV7-9
D gene: NA
CDR3 DNA: TGTGCCAGCAGCTTAGAGGGGGTTCGTTGGGGCTCGAGTGAGCAGTACTTC
CDR3 protein: CASSLEGVRWGSSEQYF

clone size: NA
J gene: TRBJ2-1
CDR3 length: 16
V gene: TRBV5-1
D gene: TRBD2
CDR3 DNA: TGCGCCAGCAGCTCCACGGGGGGGCAATCCTACAATGAGCAGTTCTTC
CDR3 protein: CASSSTGGQSYNEQFF

clone size: NA
J gene: TRBJ1-6
CDR3 length: 18
V gene: TRBV10-1
D gene: NA
CDR3 DNA: TGCGCCAGCAGCTCGACACCAACCTACATCACCTATAATTCACCCCTCCACTTT
CDR3 protein: CASSSTPTYITYNSPLHF

clone size: NA
J gene: TRBJ1-1
CDR3 length: 15
V gene: TRBV2
D gene: NA
CDR3 DNA: TGTGCCAGCATCGGTTTTGTCAGGGTGAACACTGAAGCTTTCTTT
CDR3 protein: CASIGFVRVNTEAFF

clone size: few
J gene: TRBJ2-1
CDR3 length: 19
V gene: TRBV5-1
D gene: NA
CDR3 DNA: TGCGCCAGCAGACGCACCCTAGCGCAACCCAGTAGCTCCTACAATGAGCAGTTCTTC
CDR3 protein: CASRRTLAQPSSSYNEQFF

clone size: NA
J gene: TRBJ2-1
CDR3 length: 19
V gene: TRBV5-1
D gene: TRBD2
CDR3 DNA: TGCGCCAGCAGCTTGGGGAGGAAAGTAGCGGGGGTTTCCTACAATGAGCAGTTCTTC
CDR3 protein: CASSLGRKVAGVSYNEQFF

clone size: few
J gene: TRBJ1-5
CDR3 length: 16
V gene: TRBV27
D gene: TRBD1
CDR3 DNA: TGTGCCAGCAGTTTAGGGACAGGGGGTAGCAATCAGCCCCAGCATTTT
CDR3 protein: CASSLGTGGSNQPQHF

clone size: once
J gene: TRBJ2-2
CDR3 length: 13
V gene: TRBV18
D gene: TRBD1
CDR3 DNA: TGTGCCAGCCTAACAGGGGACACCGGGGAGCTGTTTTTT
CDR3 protein: CASLTGDTGELFF

clone size: few
J gene: TRBJ1-1
CDR3 length: 11
V gene: TRBV12-3/TRBV12-4
D gene: NA
CDR3 DNA: TGTGCCAGCAGTTTGGCGGAGCGGGCTTTCTTT
CDR3 protein: CASSLAERAFF

clone size: NA
J gene: TRBJ2-5
CDR3 length: 11
V gene: TRBV12-3/TRBV12-4
D gene: NA
CDR3 DNA: TGTGCCAGCACCGTCCGGGAGACCCAGTACTTC
CDR3 protein: CASTVRETQYF

clone size: NA
J gene: TRBJ2-1
CDR3 length: 13
V gene: TRBV2
D gene: TRBD2
CDR3 DNA: TGTGCCAGCACGACTAGCGGGGGGGGTGAGCAGTTCTTC
CDR3 protein: CASTTSGGGEQFF

clone size: NA
J gene: TRBJ2-1
CDR3 length: 14
V gene: TRBV10-1
D gene: TRBD2
CDR3 DNA: TGCGCCAGCACCAAAGCGGGAGTGGTTGGTGAGCAGTTCTTC
CDR3 protein: CASTKAGVVGEQFF

clone size: NA
J gene: TRBJ2-1
CDR3 length: 16
V gene: TRBV12-5
D gene: NA
CDR3 DNA: TGTGCTAGTGAGATCGGACAGACTTCCGATGTGAATGAGCAGTTCTTC
CDR3 protein: CASEIGQTSDVNEQFF

clone size: NA
J gene: TRBJ2-5
CDR3 length: 13
V gene: TRBV6-2/TRBV6-3
D gene: NA
CDR3 DNA: TGTGCCAGCAGTTTCCCCGGGGTAGAGACCCAGTACTTC
CDR3 protein: CASSFPGVETQYF

clone size: NA
J gene: TRBJ2-1
CDR3 length: 12
V gene: TRBV10-2
D gene: TRBD2
CDR3 DNA: TGCGCCAGCAGTGATAGCGGGAATGAGCAGTTCTTC
CDR3 protein: CASSDSGNEQFF

clone size: once
J gene: TRBJ2-5
CDR3 length: 13
V gene: TRBV12-3/TRBV12-4
D gene: TRBD1
CDR3 DNA: TGTGCCAGCACCTGGGACAGGGGAAAGACCCAGTACTTC
CDR3 protein: CASTWDRGKTQYF

clone size: NA
J gene: TRBJ2-1
CDR3 length: 13
V gene: TRBV12-5
D gene: NA
CDR3 DNA: TGTGCTAGTGGTTCTTCGGGGTCCAATGAGCAGTTCTTC
CDR3 protein: CASGSSGSNEQFF

clone size: NA
J gene: TRBJ1-1
CDR3 length: 15
V gene: TRBV6-6
D gene: TRBD1
CDR3 DNA: TGTGCCAGCAGAATTAAGACAGGGTGGAACACTGAAGCTTTCTTT
CDR3 protein: CASRIKTGWNTEAFF

clone size: NA
J gene: TRBJ2-3
CDR3 length: 20
V gene: TRBV7-8
D gene: TRBD2
CDR3 DNA: TGTGCCAGCAGCTTAGTAAGGGCTAGCGGTGCCCGTCGCAGCACAGATACGCAGTATTTT
CDR3 protein: CASSLVRASGARRSTDTQYF

clone size: NA
J gene: TRBJ2-7
CDR3 length: 12
V gene: TRBV28
D gene: NA
CDR3 DNA: TGTGCCAGCACTCCCTCCGGGAAATCAAAGTACTTC
CDR3 protein: CASTPSGKSKYF

clone size: NA
J gene: TRBJ2-2
CDR3 length: 18
V gene: TRBV28
D gene: NA
CDR3 DNA: TGTGCCAGCAGTTTACGAAAGTTCAGTCATGTGAACACCGGGGAGCTGTTTTTT
CDR3 protein: CASSLRKFSHVNTGELFF

clone size: NA
J gene: TRBJ1-1
CDR3 length: 15
V gene: TRBV5-6
D gene: NA
CDR3 DNA: TGTGCCAGCAGCCGTCCGGCGGTCATGAACACTGAAGCTTTCTTT
CDR3 protein: CASSRPAVMNTEAFF

clone size: NA
J gene: TRBJ2-2
CDR3 length: 15
V gene: TRBV5-1
D gene: TRBD1
CDR3 DNA: TGCGCCAGCAGCTCCGACAGGGGAGTGGCCGGGGAGCTGTTTTTT
CDR3 protein: CASSSDRGVAGELFF

clone size: few
J gene: TRBJ2-7
CDR3 length: 14
V gene: TRBV2
D gene: TRBD2
CDR3 DNA: TGTGCCAGCGGGGGGACTAGCGGGAGGGACGAGCAGTACTTC
CDR3 protein: CASGGTSGRDEQYF

clone size: NA
J gene: TRBJ1-2
CDR3 length: 13
V gene: TRBV30
D gene: NA
CDR3 DNA: TGTGCCTGGAGCGGAGGCGGGGGCATAAGCTACACCTTC
CDR3 protein: CAWSGGGGISYTF

clone size: NA
J gene: TRBJ2-1
CDR3 length: 16
V gene: TRBV12-5
D gene: TRBD1
CDR3 DNA: TGTGCTAGTGGGGCGCCCAGGGGGCTGTCCTACAATGAGCAGTTCTTC
CDR3 protein: CASGAPRGLSYNEQFF

clone size: NA
J gene: TRBJ2-7
CDR3 length: 13
V gene: TRBV12-3/TRBV12-4
D gene: NA
CDR3 DNA: TGTGCCAGCGGGGGACAACCTACCTACGAGCAGTACTTC
CDR3 protein: CASGGQPTYEQYF

clone size: NA
J gene: TRBJ1-5
CDR3 length: 12
V gene: TRBV10-3
D gene: NA
CDR3 DNA: TGTGCCATCAGTATACAGGGCCAGCCCCAGCATTTT
CDR3 protein: CAISIQGQPQHF

clone size: NA
J gene: TRBJ2-7
CDR3 length: 14
V gene: TRBV5-1
D gene: TRBD1
CDR3 DNA: TGCGCCAGCAGCTGGACAGGGGCCTCCTACGAGCAGTACTTC
CDR3 protein: CASSWTGASYEQYF

clone size: NA
J gene: TRBJ2-6
CDR3 length: 18
V gene: TRBV3-1/TRBV3-2
D gene: TRBD2
CDR3 DNA: TGTGCCAGCAGCCAACCCCTGGGAGGGGCATCTGGGGCCAACGTCCTGACTTTC
CDR3 protein: CASSQPLGGASGANVLTF